This T cell receptor beta chain appears in the sequencing data of a study of T cell changes during pregnancy in multiple sclerosis. Assay: immunoSEQ multiplex PCR; the TCRdb copy retains only in-frame clones and omits some. The sample lists 40,000 to 55,000 clones, about 94% occurring once. V lost 3 bases to trimming and J lost 9 bases; unmatched junction nucleotides: 5. Germline CDR1 and CDR2: SNHLY and FYNNEI. The CDR3 is made up of 15 amino acids. The receptor was isolated from a female donor with multiple sclerosis, enrolled in a pregnancy study. This material consisted of CD8+ T cells from peripheral blood mononuclear cells, taken in the first trimester of pregnancy. J is TRBJ1-4 and V is TRBV2; 12 bases are a match to TRBD1. The CDR3 loop is CASSDLGTGGKKLFF. CDR3 coding DNA: TGTGCCAGCAGTGACCTTGGGACAGGGGGCAAAAAACTGTTTTTT.